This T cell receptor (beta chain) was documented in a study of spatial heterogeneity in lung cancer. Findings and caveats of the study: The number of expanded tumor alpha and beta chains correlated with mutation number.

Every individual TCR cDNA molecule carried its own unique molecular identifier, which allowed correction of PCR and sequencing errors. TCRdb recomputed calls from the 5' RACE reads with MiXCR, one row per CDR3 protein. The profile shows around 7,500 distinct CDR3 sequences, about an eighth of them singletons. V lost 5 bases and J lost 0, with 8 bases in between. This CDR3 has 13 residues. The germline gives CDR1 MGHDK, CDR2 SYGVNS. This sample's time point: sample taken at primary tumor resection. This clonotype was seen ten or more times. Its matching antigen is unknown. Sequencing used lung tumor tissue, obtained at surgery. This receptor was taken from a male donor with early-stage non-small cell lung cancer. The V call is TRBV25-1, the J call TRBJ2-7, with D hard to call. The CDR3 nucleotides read TGTGCCAGCAGTAACTCAGGCTCCTACGAGCAGTACTTC. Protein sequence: CASSNSGSYEQYF.